These T cell receptor beta chains were read from a single sample in a study of cytomegalovirus exposure and HLA in healthy donors. Sequencing was performed with immunoSEQ multiplex PCR; in TCRdb, only in-frame clones are kept and a portion is missing. Of thousands of clones listed, roughly 51% are singletons. The sample was PBMCs. The source of these receptors is a man aged 25-45 years in good health and CMV-seropositive. CDR3s include the opening cysteine and the closing phenylalanine or tryptophan. The D gene is left open where the match is weak. The size of a clone is reported for some rows only, either as once, few or many, or as a class for expanded clones.

v_gene: TRBV6-5
len: 15
d_gene: .
abundance: few
j_gene: TRBJ1-6
CDR3aa: CASSRGQFYNSPLHF
CDR3nt: TGTGCCAGCAGCCGCGGACAGTTCTATAATTCACCCCTCCACTTT

v_gene: TRBV29-1
len: 11
d_gene: .
abundance: few
j_gene: TRBJ2-3
CDR3aa: CSETKTDTQYF
CDR3nt: TGCAGCGAGACAAAAACCGATACGCAGTATTTT

v_gene: TRBV16
len: 14
d_gene: TRBD1
abundance: .
j_gene: TRBJ1-1
CDR3aa: CASSQLPTGAEAFF
CDR3nt: TGTGCCAGCAGCCAACTACCCACAGGGGCTGAAGCTTTCTTT

v_gene: TRBV13
len: 13
d_gene: .
abundance: once
j_gene: TRBJ1-1
CDR3aa: CASSLGQNTEAFF
CDR3nt: TGTGCCAGCAGCTTAGGTCAGAACACTGAAGCTTTCTTT

v_gene: TRBV6-5
len: 13
d_gene: .
abundance: once
j_gene: TRBJ2-5
CDR3aa: CASSYDTEETQYF
CDR3nt: TGTGCCAGCAGTTACGACACAGAAGAGACCCAGTACTTC

v_gene: TRBV6-5
len: 15
d_gene: TRBD1
abundance: .
j_gene: TRBJ2-1
CDR3aa: CASSLWTGGGNEQFF
CDR3nt: TGTGCCAGCAGCCTATGGACAGGGGGGGGCAATGAGCAGTTCTTC

v_gene: TRBV30
len: 11
d_gene: .
abundance: .
j_gene: TRBJ1-5
CDR3aa: CAWGTDQPQHF
CDR3nt: TGTGCCTGGGGTACGGATCAGCCCCAGCATTTT

v_gene: TRBV19
len: 13
d_gene: .
abundance: .
j_gene: TRBJ1-6
CDR3aa: CASSNRLYSPLHF
CDR3nt: TGTGCCAGTAGTAACAGGCTATATTCACCCCTCCACTTT

v_gene: TRBV21-1
len: 13
d_gene: .
abundance: .
j_gene: TRBJ1-1
CDR3aa: CASSKVWGAEAFF
CDR3nt: TGTGCCAGCAGCAAAGTGTGGGGGGCTGAAGCTTTCTTT

v_gene: TRBV2
len: 17
d_gene: TRBD1
abundance: .
j_gene: TRBJ1-5
CDR3aa: CASISLEGQGANQPQHF
CDR3nt: TGTGCCAGCATAAGCCTTGAAGGACAGGGGGCTAATCAGCCCCAGCATTTT

v_gene: TRBV18
len: 13
d_gene: .
abundance: .
j_gene: TRBJ1-5
CDR3aa: CASSPDKNQPQHF
CDR3nt: TGTGCCAGCTCACCAGACAAGAATCAGCCCCAGCATTTT

v_gene: TRBV6-5
len: 14
d_gene: .
abundance: .
j_gene: TRBJ1-1
CDR3aa: CASSVGLVVSEAFF
CDR3nt: TGTGCCAGCAGTGTGGGCCTGGTAGTATCTGAAGCTTTCTTT

v_gene: TRBV6-1
len: 14
d_gene: .
abundance: .
j_gene: TRBJ1-2
CDR3aa: CASSDYNSPYGYTF
CDR3nt: TGTGCCAGCTCAGATTATAACAGCCCCTATGGCTACACCTTC

v_gene: TRBV4-1
len: 15
d_gene: .
abundance: .
j_gene: TRBJ2-5
CDR3aa: CASSPVAGPQETQYF
CDR3nt: TGCGCCAGCAGTCCGGTAGCAGGGCCCCAAGAGACCCAGTACTTC

v_gene: TRBV15
len: 12
d_gene: .
abundance: few
j_gene: TRBJ2-1
CDR3aa: CATSRVSDEQFF
CDR3nt: TGTGCCACCAGCAGAGTAAGCGATGAGCAGTTCTTC

v_gene: TRBV1
len: 15
d_gene: .
abundance: few
j_gene: TRBJ2-5
CDR3aa: CTSSQDLRDQETQYF
CDR3nt: TGCACCAGCAGCCAAGATCTCAGGGATCAAGAGACCCAGTACTTC

v_gene: TRBV7-2
len: 13
d_gene: TRBD1
abundance: few
j_gene: TRBJ1-2
CDR3aa: CASSLEAGGGYTF
CDR3nt: TGTGCCAGCAGCTTAGAGGCAGGGGGTGGCTACACCTTC

v_gene: TRBV7-8
len: 14
d_gene: .
abundance: .
j_gene: TRBJ2-3
CDR3aa: CASSFFGQRDTQYF
CDR3nt: TGTGCCAGCAGCTTTTTCGGACAGAGAGATACGCAGTATTTT

v_gene: TRBV4-2
len: 16
d_gene: .
abundance: once
j_gene: TRBJ1-1
CDR3aa: CASSQDRTGIVTEAFF
CDR3nt: TGTGCCAGCAGCCAAGATCGAACAGGGATTGTAACTGAAGCTTTCTTT